These T cell receptor beta chains were read from a single sample in a study of blood T cells in healthy people across ages. MiXCR, run by TCRdb on the 5' RACE reads, gives a single entry per CDR3 protein. The repertoire holds about 1.6 million distinct CDR3 sequences, with about 35% as singletons. The sample comprised blood. The receptors come from a woman in her thirties in good health. CDR3s include the opening cysteine and the closing phenylalanine or tryptophan. Each record gives: D gene, J gene, V gene, clone size, CDR3 DNA, CDR3 protein. D genes are given only for firm matches. Size tells how often a clone was seen (once, few, many) or the class of an expanded clone, and some rows leave it out.

TRBD1,TRBJ2-1,TRBV11-2,.,TGTGCCAGCAGCTTAGGACGGACAGGGGGCAATGAGCAGTTCTTC,CASSLGRTGGNEQFF
.,TRBJ2-6,TRBV15,.,TGTGCCACCAGCAGAGTCCCCCCGGACTCTGGGGCCAACGTCCTGACTTTC,CATSRVPPDSGANVLTF
.,TRBJ2-5,TRBV5-5,.,TGTGCCAGCAGCTTAGACTCGGCTAGGAAAGAGACCCAGTACTTC,CASSLDSARKETQYF
.,TRBJ2-5,TRBV28,.,TGTGCCAGCAGTTTAAACTCAGGAACAGGGATTAATCAAGAGACCCAGTACTTC,CASSLNSGTGINQETQYF
.,TRBJ2-7,TRBV5-1,few,TGCGCCAGCAGCTTACTCTTGGAAGGGGGCGAGCAGTACTTC,CASSLLLEGGEQYF
TRBD2,TRBJ2-3,TRBV7-8,few,TGTGCCAGCAGCTTAGGACAGCTTCATGGGACTAGGATAAATACGCAGTATTTT,CASSLGQLHGTRINTQYF
TRBD2,TRBJ2-3,TRBV12-5,few,TGTGCTAGTGGTCCGCTTCAGGGGCTAGCGGGGGCGCTCACAGATACGCAGTATTTT,CASGPLQGLAGALTDTQYF
.,TRBJ2-5,TRBV5-1,.,TGCGCCAGCAGCTGGAGAAAGGCAGACCAAGAGACCCAGTACTTC,CASSWRKADQETQYF
TRBD2,TRBJ2-5,TRBV2,.,TGTGCCAGCAGCCGGACCGGGACTAGCGGGGGAGAGACCCAGTACTTC,CASSRTGTSGGETQYF
.,TRBJ1-2,TRBV5-6,.,TGTGCCTGCAGCTTTACAGGGCTCGTTGACTATGGCTACACCTTC,CACSFTGLVDYGYTF
.,TRBJ2-1,TRBV9,.,TGTGCCAGCAGCGCCCCCAGGGCCAATGAGCAGTTCTTC,CASSAPRANEQFF
TRBD2,TRBJ2-1,TRBV7-3,few,TGTGCCAGCAGCCTCGTTCTAGCGGGAGTAGGCGAGCAGTTCTTC,CASSLVLAGVGEQFF
.,TRBJ1-6,TRBV27,.,TGTGCCAGCAGTTCGCGGGACTACAATTCACCCCTCCACTTT,CASSSRDYNSPLHF
.,TRBJ2-5,TRBV27,.,TGTGCCAGCAGTCCCGGACATTCGGGGGTCGCAGAGACCCAGTACTTC,CASSPGHSGVAETQYF
.,TRBJ2-7,TRBV4-1,few,TGCGCCAGCAGCCAAGCCAGGTTAATGACCTACGAGCAGTACTTC,CASSQARLMTYEQYF
.,TRBJ2-1,TRBV24-1,.,TGTGCCACCAGTGACCCCGGAATAGGCGATGAGCAGTTCTTC,CATSDPGIGDEQFF
.,TRBJ2-7,TRBV27,many,TGTGCCAGCAGTTTTCAGCGCGAGCAGTACTTC,CASSFQREQYF
TRBD2,TRBJ2-6,TRBV12-3/TRBV12-4,.,TGTGCCAGCAGTCCTCGAGTGGGGCGGGGGTCTGGGGCCAACGTCCTGACTTTC,CASSPRVGRGSGANVLTF
.,TRBJ1-1,TRBV6-1,.,TGTGCCAGCAGTGAACCCGGGCGAGCGAACACTGAAGCTTTCTTT,CASSEPGRANTEAFF
TRBD1,TRBJ1-1,TRBV6-5,.,TGTGCCAGCAGAGCGAGGGACAGGTTTTTCGCTGAAGCTTTCTTT,CASRARDRFFAEAFF
.,TRBJ1-4,TRBV20-1,few,TGCAGTGCTAGAGTCAGGGGTAATGAAAAACTGTTTTTT,CSARVRGNEKLFF
TRBD2,TRBJ2-5,TRBV9,few,TGTGCCAGCAGCACGCGACTAGCAGAGACCCAGTACTTC,CASSTRLAETQYF